A few counts support the clone carrying this T cell receptor (beta chain). Using its own MiXCR run on the 5' RACE reads, TCRdb lists one record per CDR3 protein. The top ten clones hold roughly 18% of a sample with approximately 350,000 distinct CDR3 sequences, 11% of them seen once. These data are taken from a study of T cells after yellow fever vaccination. This CDR3 is 13 amino acids long. Per germline, CDR1 SQVTM and CDR2 ANQGSEA. Trimming removed 1 base at V and 7 bases at J, with 10 bases between. The origin of this receptor is a man aged 18 to 30 who received the YFV17D yellow fever vaccine. The specimen comprised PBMCs, sampled on the day of the first yellow fever vaccination. The chain employs TRBV29-1 and TRBJ1-4; TRBD1 is a possible D gene (6 bases). The chain's CDR3 is CSVEARGTEKLFF. DNA of the CDR3: TGCAGCGTTGAAGCCAGGGGAACTGAAAAACTGTTTTTT.